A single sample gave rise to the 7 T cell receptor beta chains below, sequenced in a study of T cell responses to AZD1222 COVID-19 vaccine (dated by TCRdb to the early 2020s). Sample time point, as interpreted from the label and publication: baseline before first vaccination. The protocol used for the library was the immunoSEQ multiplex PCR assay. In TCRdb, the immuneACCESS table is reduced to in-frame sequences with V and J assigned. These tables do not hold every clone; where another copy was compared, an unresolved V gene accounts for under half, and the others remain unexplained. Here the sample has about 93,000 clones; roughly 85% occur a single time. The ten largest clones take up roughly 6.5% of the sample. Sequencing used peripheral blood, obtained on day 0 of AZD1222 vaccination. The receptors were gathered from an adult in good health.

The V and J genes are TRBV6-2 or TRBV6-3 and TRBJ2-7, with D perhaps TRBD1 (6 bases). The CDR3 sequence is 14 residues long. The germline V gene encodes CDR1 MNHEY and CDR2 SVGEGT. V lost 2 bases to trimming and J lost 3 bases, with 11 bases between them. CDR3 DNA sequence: TGTGCCAGCAGTTACCTCGCAGGGGACTACGAGCAGTACTTC. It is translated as CASSYLAGDYEQYF.

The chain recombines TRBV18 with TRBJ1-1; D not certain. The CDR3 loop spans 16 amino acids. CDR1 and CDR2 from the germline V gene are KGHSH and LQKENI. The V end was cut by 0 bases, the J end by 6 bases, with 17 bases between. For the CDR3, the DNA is TGTGCCAGCTCACCACCGAGCAGTCCTGAAGGCGCTGAAGCTTTCTTT. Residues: CASSPPSSPEGAEAFF.

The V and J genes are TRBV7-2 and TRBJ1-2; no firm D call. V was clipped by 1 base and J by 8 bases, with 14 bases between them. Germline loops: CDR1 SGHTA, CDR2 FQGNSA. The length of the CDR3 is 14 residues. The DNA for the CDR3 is TGTGCCAGCAGCTTAGACTCTGGGCAGCGGGGCTACACCTTC. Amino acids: CASSLDSGQRGYTF.

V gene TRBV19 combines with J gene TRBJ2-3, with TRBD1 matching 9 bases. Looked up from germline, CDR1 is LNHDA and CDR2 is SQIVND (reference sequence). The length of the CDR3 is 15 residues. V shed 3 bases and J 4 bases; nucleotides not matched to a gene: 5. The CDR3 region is CASSMGQGRADTQYF. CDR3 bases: TGTGCCAGTAGTATGGGACAGGGTAGGGCAGATACGCAGTATTTT.

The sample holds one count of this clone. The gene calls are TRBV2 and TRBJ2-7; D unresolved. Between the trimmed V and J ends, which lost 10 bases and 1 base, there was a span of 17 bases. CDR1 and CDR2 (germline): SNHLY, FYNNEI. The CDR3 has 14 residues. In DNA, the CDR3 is TGTGCCACCACCGGCTGGGTAGGATCCTACGAGCAGTACTTC. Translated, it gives CATTGWVGSYEQYF.

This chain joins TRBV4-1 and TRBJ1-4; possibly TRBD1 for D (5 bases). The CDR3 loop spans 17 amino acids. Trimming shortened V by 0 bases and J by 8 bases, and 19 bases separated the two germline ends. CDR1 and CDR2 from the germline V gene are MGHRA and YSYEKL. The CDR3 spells CASSQEHPPGGREKLFF. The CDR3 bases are TGCGCCAGCAGCCAAGAACACCCCCCCGGGGGACGGGAAAAACTGTTTTTT.

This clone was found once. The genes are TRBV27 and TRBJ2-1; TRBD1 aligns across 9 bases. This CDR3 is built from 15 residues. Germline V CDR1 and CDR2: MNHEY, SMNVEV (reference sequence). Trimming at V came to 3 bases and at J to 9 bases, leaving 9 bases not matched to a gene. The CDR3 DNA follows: TGTGCCAGCAGTTTTCGGACAGGGGTAGGTGGTGAGCAGTTCTTC. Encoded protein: CASSFRTGVGGEQFF.